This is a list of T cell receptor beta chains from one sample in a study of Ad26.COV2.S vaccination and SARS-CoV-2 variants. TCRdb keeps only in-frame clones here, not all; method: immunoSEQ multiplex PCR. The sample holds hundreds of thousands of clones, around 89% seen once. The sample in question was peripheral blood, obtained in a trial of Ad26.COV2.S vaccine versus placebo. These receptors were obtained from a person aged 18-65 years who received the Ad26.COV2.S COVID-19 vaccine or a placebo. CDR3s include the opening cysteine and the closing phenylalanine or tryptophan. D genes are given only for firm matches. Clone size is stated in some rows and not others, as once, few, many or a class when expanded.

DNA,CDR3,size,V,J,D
TGTGCCAGCATACAGGGGAGCTCCTACGAGCAGTACTTC,CASIQGSSYEQYF,-,TRBV28,TRBJ2-7,TRBD1
TGTGCCAGCAGCGGTAGACCGCCGGGACAGGGGGACTACGAGCAGTACTTC,CASSGRPPGQGDYEQYF,few,TRBV12-1,TRBJ2-7,-
TGTGCCAGCAGCCTCATAGCCGGGGATACGCAGTATTTT,CASSLIAGDTQYF,-,TRBV11-3,TRBJ2-3,-
TGTGCCAGCAGTGACCCCCTCGGGAAGCGGGGGGGGTTTGAGCAGTTCTTC,CASSDPLGKRGGFEQFF,once,TRBV6-1,TRBJ2-1,TRBD2
TGTGCCAGCAGCGTAGATGGACTAACCTACAATGAGCAGTTCTTC,CASSVDGLTYNEQFF,-,TRBV9,TRBJ2-1,-
TGCAGCGCTAGGGGACAGGGGATCGGGGAGCTGTTTTTT,CSARGQGIGELFF,-,TRBV29-1,TRBJ2-2,TRBD1
TGTGCCAGCAGCTTAATGGGGCAGACCACCTACGAGCAGTACTTC,CASSLMGQTTYEQYF,-,TRBV7-2,TRBJ2-7,-
TGTGCCAGCAGCCACAGGGCGGGGGGGCGGACAGATACGCAGTATTTT,CASSHRAGGRTDTQYF,-,TRBV3-1/TRBV3-2,TRBJ2-3,TRBD2
TGTGCCAGCAGTGATCACGGGACTAGCGGGAGGGATGAGCAGTTCTTC,CASSDHGTSGRDEQFF,few,TRBV2,TRBJ2-1,TRBD2
TGCAGTGCTAGTACCGGGACAGAAGCTTTCTTT,CSASTGTEAFF,-,TRBV20-1,TRBJ1-1,-
TGTGCCTGGAATGGATTCACTGAAGCTTTCTTT,CAWNGFTEAFF,-,TRBV30,TRBJ1-1,-
TGTGCCAGCAGCCGGGTGGAGGTGGCTGGAAACACCATATATTTT,CASSRVEVAGNTIYF,-,TRBV3-1/TRBV3-2,TRBJ1-3,-
TGTGCCAGCAGTTCCGACCCCGGACAGGGGTCGAACACTGAAGCTTTCTTT,CASSSDPGQGSNTEAFF,-,TRBV27,TRBJ1-1,TRBD1
TGTGCCAGCAGTTACACTGGGACTCCCTACAATGAGCAGTTCTTC,CASSYTGTPYNEQFF,-,TRBV6-6,TRBJ2-1,-
TGTGCCAGCAGTTCCCTGACAGGCTTCCCCTATGGCTACACCTTC,CASSSLTGFPYGYTF,-,TRBV6-5,TRBJ1-2,-
TGTGCCAGCAGCTTCGGACTAGCTAACACAGATACGCAGTATTTT,CASSFGLANTDTQYF,-,TRBV7-9,TRBJ2-3,TRBD2
TGCAGCGTTGATGCACGAATGAACACTGAAGCTTTCTTT,CSVDARMNTEAFF,-,TRBV29-1,TRBJ1-1,-
TGCGCCACCTCTCAGGGGGCTTTCTCCTACGAGCAGTACTTC,CATSQGAFSYEQYF,few,TRBV4-3,TRBJ2-7,TRBD1
TGTGCCAGCAGTAAATTCGGGAGACCTGCAGATACGCAGTATTTT,CASSKFGRPADTQYF,once,TRBV6-5,TRBJ2-3,-
TGTGCCAGCTCACCACGCGGGGAGACCACTGAAGCTTTCTTT,CASSPRGETTEAFF,-,TRBV18,TRBJ1-1,-
TGTGCCATCAGGGATCCGACTGGAAATGAGCAGTTCTTC,CAIRDPTGNEQFF,-,TRBV10-3,TRBJ2-1,-
TGTGCCAGCAGTGATAGACTAGCGGGAGCCTACAATGAGCAGTTCTTC,CASSDRLAGAYNEQFF,once,TRBV2,TRBJ2-1,TRBD2
TGTGCCTGGAGCGTTGTGGGCCACAATGAGCAGTTCTTC,CAWSVVGHNEQFF,-,TRBV30,TRBJ2-1,-
TGCGCCAGCAGTCCCAATGGAGACACAGATACGCAGTATTTT,CASSPNGDTDTQYF,-,TRBV10-1,TRBJ2-3,-
TGTGCCAGCAGCTCATTAGACCCTCCTTTTCGCGAGCAGTACTTC,CASSSLDPPFREQYF,-,TRBV7-9,TRBJ2-7,-
TGTGCCTGGAGTGCACAGGGGCAATGGGCCTGGAACACTGAAGCTTTCTTT,CAWSAQGQWAWNTEAFF,once,TRBV30,TRBJ1-1,TRBD1
TGTGCCAGCAGTGATAACAGCAGATCACCCCTCCACTTT,CASSDNSRSPLHF,few,TRBV6-1,TRBJ1-6,-
TGTGCCAGCAGCTCTACCGGGGGGTACACTGAAGCTTTCTTT,CASSSTGGYTEAFF,-,TRBV7-6,TRBJ1-1,-
TGTGCCAGCAGTGAAGAACTTGGACATCCCTACGAGCAGTACTTC,CASSEELGHPYEQYF,-,TRBV6-1,TRBJ2-7,-
TGTGCCAGTAGTTCGAGTGTCAACACTGAAGCTTTCTTT,CASSSSVNTEAFF,-,TRBV19,TRBJ1-1,-
TGTGCCAGCAGCCAGGGGGGAAGGGTTTCTCTGACCGATGCTAACTATGGCTACACCTTC,CASSQGGRVSLTDANYGYTF,-,TRBV3-1/TRBV3-2,TRBJ1-2,-
TGTGCCAGCAGCTTGGGACTAGGGGAGACCCAGTACTTC,CASSLGLGETQYF,-,TRBV7-3,TRBJ2-5,TRBD2
TGTGCCAGCAGTGAAGCGACAGGGACGTCGTCTGGGGCCAACGTCCTGACTTTC,CASSEATGTSSGANVLTF,-,TRBV25-1,TRBJ2-6,TRBD1
TGTGCCAGTAGTGCCCGTTCCGTGGGCAATCAGCCCCAGCATTTT,CASSARSVGNQPQHF,-,TRBV19,TRBJ1-5,-
TGTGCCAGCAGTTTTGGCAGCCCGAGCGGCTACACCTTC,CASSFGSPSGYTF,-,TRBV12-3/TRBV12-4,TRBJ1-2,-
TGTGCCAGCAGTGAAGCTTGGCGGGCCGGGGGCAATGAGCAGTTCTTC,CASSEAWRAGGNEQFF,-,TRBV6-1,TRBJ2-1,-
TGTGCCAGCAGCGTAGGACCGACGAGCTCCTACGAGCAGTACTTC,CASSVGPTSSYEQYF,-,TRBV9,TRBJ2-7,-
TGTGCCTGGAGTCCAATCACAGATACGCAGTATTTT,CAWSPITDTQYF,-,TRBV30,TRBJ2-3,-
TGTGCCAGTATTGGTGACAGGGCCCCCGGGGAGCTGTTTTTT,CASIGDRAPGELFF,-,TRBV19,TRBJ2-2,TRBD1
TGTGCCAGCAGCGTGGGGACACAGAACACTGAAGCTTTCTTT,CASSVGTQNTEAFF,few,TRBV9,TRBJ1-1,-
TGTGCCAGTAGTATAGCGGCGGGGGGGCGAGGTGAGCAGTTCTTC,CASSIAAGGRGEQFF,-,TRBV19,TRBJ2-1,TRBD2
TGTGCCAGCAGTTACCAGGTAAACACTGAAGCTTTCTTT,CASSYQVNTEAFF,-,TRBV6-5,TRBJ1-1,-
TGCGCCAGCAGCCAAGACGCGACGGGTCTTTCCTACGAGCAGTACTTC,CASSQDATGLSYEQYF,-,TRBV4-3,TRBJ2-7,-
TGTGCCAGCAGCTTAAGGGCTAGCGGGGGGCTGACCTACAATGAGCAGTTCTTC,CASSLRASGGLTYNEQFF,-,TRBV7-9,TRBJ2-1,TRBD2
TGTGCCAGCAGCTTAATGGGGTCACCGGGGGCGAACACTGAAGCTTTCTTT,CASSLMGSPGANTEAFF,-,TRBV7-3,TRBJ1-1,-
TGTGCCAGCAGTCGCCCGACTAGCGGGAGGAGGCCCGATGAGCAGTTCTTC,CASSRPTSGRRPDEQFF,-,TRBV5-4,TRBJ2-1,TRBD2
TGTGCCAGCAGCTTACTAGGGACTAGCGGCACAGATACGCAGTATTTT,CASSLLGTSGTDTQYF,-,TRBV7-9,TRBJ2-3,TRBD2
TGTGCCAGCAGTAACGGACGGACGAACACTGAAGCTTTCTTT,CASSNGRTNTEAFF,-,TRBV6-6,TRBJ1-1,-
TGTGCCAGCAGCGTAGCACTGACTACCGGGGAGCTGTTTTTT,CASSVALTTGELFF,-,TRBV9,TRBJ2-2,-
TGTGCCAGCAGTCCCCTAGAGACCCAGTACTTC,CASSPLETQYF,-,TRBV2,TRBJ2-5,-
TGTGCCTGGGCCCTACAGGGAAGTGCTGAAGCTTTCTTT,CAWALQGSAEAFF,-,TRBV30,TRBJ1-1,-
TGTGCCAGCAAAACATACTATAATTCACCCCTCCACTTT,CASKTYYNSPLHF,once,TRBV6-5,TRBJ1-6,-
TGTGCCACCAGCAGGGCAGGGGGAGGAGAGACCCAGTACTTC,CATSRAGGGETQYF,-,TRBV15,TRBJ2-5,-
TGTGCCAGCAGCGTAGAGGGGTCATCACGATTTGAGCAGTTCTTC,CASSVEGSSRFEQFF,-,TRBV9,TRBJ2-1,-
TGTGCCAGCAGCCAAGATCTGCCGGATACCACTAGCAATCAGCCCCAGCATTTT,CASSQDLPDTTSNQPQHF,-,TRBV4-2,TRBJ1-5,-
TGTGCCAGCAGCTTAGCGGGAGGTCAGACGCGTGAGCAGTTCTTC,CASSLAGGQTREQFF,-,TRBV7-2,TRBJ2-1,-
TGTGCCAGCAGCTCCAGGGGGCTTGATAATGAAAAACTGTTTTTT,CASSSRGLDNEKLFF,-,TRBV7-9,TRBJ1-4,TRBD1
TGTGCCACCAGCAGAGATCTGATGGCCTCCTACGAGCAGTACTTC,CATSRDLMASYEQYF,-,TRBV15,TRBJ2-7,-